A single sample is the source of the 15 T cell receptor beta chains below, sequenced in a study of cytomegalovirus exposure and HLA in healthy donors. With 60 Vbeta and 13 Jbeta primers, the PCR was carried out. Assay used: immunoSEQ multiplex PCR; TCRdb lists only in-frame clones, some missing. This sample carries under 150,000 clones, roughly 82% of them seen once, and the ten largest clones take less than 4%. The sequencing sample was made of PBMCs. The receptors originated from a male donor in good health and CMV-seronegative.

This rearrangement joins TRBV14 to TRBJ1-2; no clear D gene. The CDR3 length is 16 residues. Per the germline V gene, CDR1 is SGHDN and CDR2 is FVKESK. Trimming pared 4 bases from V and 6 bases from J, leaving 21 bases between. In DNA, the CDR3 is TGTGCCAGCAGCCCCCTATCGGCGGCGCCCGGGGATGGCTACACCTTC. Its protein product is CASSPLSAAPGDGYTF.

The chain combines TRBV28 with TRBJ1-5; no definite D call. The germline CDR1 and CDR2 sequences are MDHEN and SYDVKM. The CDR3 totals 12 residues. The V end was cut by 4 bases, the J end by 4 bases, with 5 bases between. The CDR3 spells CASSYRNQPQHF. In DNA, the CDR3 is TGTGCCAGCAGTTACAGAAATCAGCCCCAGCATTTT. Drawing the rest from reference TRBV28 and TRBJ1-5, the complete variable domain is DVKVTQSSRYLVKRTGEKVFLECVQDMDHENMFWYRQDPGLGLRLIYFSYDVKMKEKGDIPEGYSVSREKKERFSLILESASTNQTSMYLCASSYRNQPQHFGDGTRLSIL.

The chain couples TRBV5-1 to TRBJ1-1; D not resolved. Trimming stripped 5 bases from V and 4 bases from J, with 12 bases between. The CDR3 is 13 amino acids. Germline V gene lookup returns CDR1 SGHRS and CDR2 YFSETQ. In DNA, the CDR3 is TGCGCCAGCAGTACGGGAGGCCGCACTGAAGCTTTCTTT. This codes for CASSTGGRTEAFF.

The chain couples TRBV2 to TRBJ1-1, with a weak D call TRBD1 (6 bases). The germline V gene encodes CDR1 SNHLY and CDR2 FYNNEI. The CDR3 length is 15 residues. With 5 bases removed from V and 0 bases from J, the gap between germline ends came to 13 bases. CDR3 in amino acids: CASSSSRQVNTEAFF. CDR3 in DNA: TGTGCCAGCAGTTCCTCAAGACAGGTGAACACTGAAGCTTTCTTT.

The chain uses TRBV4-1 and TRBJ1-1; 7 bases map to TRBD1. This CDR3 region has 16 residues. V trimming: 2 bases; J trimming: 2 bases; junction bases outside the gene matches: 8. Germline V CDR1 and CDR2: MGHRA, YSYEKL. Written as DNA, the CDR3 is TGCGCCAGCAGCCAACCCGAACAGGGGTTTAACACTGAAGCTTTCTTT. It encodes CASSQPEQGFNTEAFF.

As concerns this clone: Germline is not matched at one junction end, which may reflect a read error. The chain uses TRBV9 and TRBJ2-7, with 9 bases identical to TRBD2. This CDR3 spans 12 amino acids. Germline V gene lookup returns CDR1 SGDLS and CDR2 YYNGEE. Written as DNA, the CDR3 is TGTGCCAGCAGCGTTGGTAGCGGGAGAATGAACTTC. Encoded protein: CASSVGSGRMNF. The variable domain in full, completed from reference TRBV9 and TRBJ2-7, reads DSGVTQTPKHLITATGQRVTLRCSPRSGDLSVYWYQQSLDQGLQFLIQYYNGEERAKGNILERFSAQQFPDLHSELNLSSLELGDSALYFCASSVGSGRMNFGPGTRLTVT.

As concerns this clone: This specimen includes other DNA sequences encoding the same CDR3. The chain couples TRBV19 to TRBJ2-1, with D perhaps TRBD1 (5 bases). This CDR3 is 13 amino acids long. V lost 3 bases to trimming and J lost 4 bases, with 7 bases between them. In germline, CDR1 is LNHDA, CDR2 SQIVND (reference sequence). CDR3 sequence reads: CASSISGYNEQFF. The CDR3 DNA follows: TGTGCCAGTAGTATCTCAGGGTACAATGAGCAGTTCTTC.

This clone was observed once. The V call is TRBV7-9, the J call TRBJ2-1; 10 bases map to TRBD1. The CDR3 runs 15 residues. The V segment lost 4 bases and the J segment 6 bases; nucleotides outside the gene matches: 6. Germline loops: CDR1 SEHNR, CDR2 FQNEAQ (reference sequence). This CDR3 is CASSSDRGRFNEQFF. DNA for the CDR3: TGTGCCAGCAGCTCAGACAGGGGGCGATTCAATGAGCAGTTCTTC.

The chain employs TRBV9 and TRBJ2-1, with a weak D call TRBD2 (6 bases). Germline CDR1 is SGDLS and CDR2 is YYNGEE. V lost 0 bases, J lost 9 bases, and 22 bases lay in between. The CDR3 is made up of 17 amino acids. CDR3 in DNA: TGTGCCAGCAGCGTAGACCCGACCCTGACTAGTAACAGTGAGCAGTTCTTC. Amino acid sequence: CASSVDPTLTSNSEQFF.

CDR3 nucleotides: TGCAGTGCTACTCAGGGGCCTGAAGCTTTCTTT. It translates to CSATQGPEAFF. The J gene is TRBJ1-1, the V gene TRBV20-1; tentative D call: TRBD1 (6 bases). Trimming removed 4 bases at V and 6 bases at J, with 9 bases between. CDR1 is DFQATT, CDR2 SNEGSKA, per germline (reference sequence). The CDR3 spans 11 residues.

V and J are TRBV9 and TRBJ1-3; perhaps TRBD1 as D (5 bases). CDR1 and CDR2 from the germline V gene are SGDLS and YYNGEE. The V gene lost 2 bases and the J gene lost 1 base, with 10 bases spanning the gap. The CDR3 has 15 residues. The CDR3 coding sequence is TGTGCCAGCAGCGTTACAGGCAATTCTGGAAACACCATATATTTT. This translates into CASSVTGNSGNTIYF.

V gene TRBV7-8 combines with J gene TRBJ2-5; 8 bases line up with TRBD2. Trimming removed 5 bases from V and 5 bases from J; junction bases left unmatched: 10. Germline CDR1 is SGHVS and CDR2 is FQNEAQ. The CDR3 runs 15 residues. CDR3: CASSRARGGLETQYF. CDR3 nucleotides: TGTGCCAGCAGCCGCGCTCGGGGGGGTCTGGAGACCCAGTACTTC.

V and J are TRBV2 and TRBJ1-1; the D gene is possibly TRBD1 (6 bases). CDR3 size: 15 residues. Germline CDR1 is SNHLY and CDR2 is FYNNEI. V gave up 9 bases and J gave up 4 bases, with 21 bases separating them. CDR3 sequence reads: CASNPPGHPSTEAFF. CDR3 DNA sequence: TGTGCCAGTAACCCTCCGGGACACCCAAGCACTGAAGCTTTCTTT.

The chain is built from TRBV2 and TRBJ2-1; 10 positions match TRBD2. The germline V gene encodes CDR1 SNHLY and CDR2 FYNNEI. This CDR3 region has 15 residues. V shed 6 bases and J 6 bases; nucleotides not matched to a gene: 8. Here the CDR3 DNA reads TGTGCCAGCAGAATGGGACTAGCGTCAGTCAATGAGCAGTTCTTC. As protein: CASRMGLASVNEQFF. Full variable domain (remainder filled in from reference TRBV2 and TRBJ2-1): EPEVTQTPSHQVTQMGQEVILRCVPISNHLYFYWYRQILGQKVEFLVSFYNNEISEKSEIFDDQFSVERPDGSNFTLKIRSTKLEDSAMYFCASRMGLASVNEQFFGPGTRLTVL.

CDR3 nucleotide sequence: TGTGCCAGCGCTGGACAGGGGGCGGGCGGCTACACCTTC. Translating it yields CASAGQGAGGYTF. V and J are TRBV2 and TRBJ1-2; 11 positions agree with TRBD1. The CDR3 is made up of 13 amino acids. Germline CDR1 SNHLY, CDR2 FYNNEI. Trimming removed 8 bases from V and 8 bases from J; junction bases left unmatched: 7.